The clone carrying this T cell receptor beta chain was counted a few times. This sample stems from a study of cytomegalovirus exposure and HLA in healthy donors. In the study overall: When 398 donors were genotyped, over 80% of them were found to fall in the Caucasian-associated ancestry cluster.

The PCR ran on 60 Vbeta and 13 Jbeta primers. TCRdb keeps only in-frame clones here, not all; method: immunoSEQ multiplex PCR. Of some 130,000 clones listed, approximately 70% are singletons. CDR1 and CDR2 from the germline V gene are MGHRA and YSYEKL. Trimming pared 3 bases from V and 7 bases from J, leaving 6 bases between. CDR3 length: 11 amino acids. The receptor was derived from a woman in her thirties or forties in good health and CMV-seronegative. Sequencing input: PBMCs. V and J are TRBV4-1 and TRBJ1-2, with D perhaps TRBD1 (6 bases). CDR3 residues: CASSQDSGYTF. CDR3 in DNA: TGCGCCAGCAGCCAGGACAGTGGCTACACCTTC.